The 8 T cell receptor beta chains reported below all come from one sample, sequenced in a study of cytomegalovirus exposure and HLA in healthy donors. PCR primers comprised 60 Vbeta and 13 Jbeta primers. TCRdb's table, derived via immunoSEQ multiplex PCR, lists solely in-frame clones and lacks some. The sample consists of 60,000 to 75,000 clones, approximately 73% of them appearing once. Specimen: PBMCs. These receptors were obtained from a man aged 50 or older in good health and CMV-seronegative.

The CDR3 region is CASSWSGTGREKLFF. CDR3 nucleotides: TGTGCCAGCAGCTGGTCCGGTACAGGGCGTGAAAAACTGTTTTTT. V and J are TRBV5-4 and TRBJ1-4; D possibly corresponds to TRBD1 (6 bases). V lost 3 bases, J lost 7 bases, and 16 bases lay in between. The CDR3 consists of 15 residues. Germline-derived CDR1 and CDR2 are SGHNT and YYREEE (reference sequence). The full variable domain, completed using reference TRBV5-4 and TRBJ1-4, is ETGVTQSPTHLIKTRGQQVTLRCSSQSGHNTVSWYQQALGQGPQFIFQYYREEENGRGNFPPRFSGLQFPNYSSELNVNALELDDSALYLCASSWSGTGREKLFFGSGTQLSVL.

V is TRBV10-1 and J is TRBJ2-7; 8 nucleotides align to TRBD1. J gave up 4 bases and V 5 bases, and 4 bases lay outside the gene matches. Germline CDR1 reads WNHNN; CDR2 reads SYGVQD (reference sequence). The CDR3 consists of 13 residues. The chain's CDR3 is CASSRQGIYEQYF. For the CDR3, the DNA is TGCGCCAGCAGTCGACAGGGGATTTACGAGCAGTACTTC.

This rearrangement joins TRBV30 to TRBJ2-7; a possible D gene is TRBD1 (5 bases). The CDR3 length is 13 residues. CDR1 is GTSNPN, CDR2 SVGIG, per germline (reference sequence). Deletions cut 4 bases from V and 0 bases from J, with 10 bases between. CDR3 amino acids: CAWIPGLSYEQYF. The CDR3 coding sequence is TGTGCCTGGATCCCAGGGCTCTCCTACGAGCAGTACTTC.

The chain employs TRBV11-1 and TRBJ2-5; 7 nucleotides match TRBD2. Germline loops: CDR1 SGHAT, CDR2 FQDESV (reference sequence). This CDR3 region has 15 residues. Losses at the gene ends were 5 bases for V and 4 bases for J; bases not matched to a gene: 10. The CDR3 protein is CASSPRGGEGETQYF. CDR3 bases: TGTGCCAGCAGCCCGCGAGGCGGGGAGGGAGAGACCCAGTACTTC.

This rearrangement joins TRBV6-5 to TRBJ2-3; D not certain. V lost 7 bases and J 1 base, leaving 9 bases between the germline ends. The CDR3 has 13 residues. Germline CDR1 MNHEY, CDR2 SVGAGI. The CDR3 reads CASNWAGTDTQYF. The DNA of the CDR3 is TGTGCCAGCAACTGGGCCGGCACAGATACGCAGTATTTT.

This clone was counted a few times. The chain couples TRBV11-3 to TRBJ2-7, with D uncertain. V lost 5 bases and J lost 3, with 17 bases in between. The length of the CDR3 is 15 residues. Germline CDR1 and CDR2: SGHNT and YENEEA. CDR3 amino acids: CASSPTGALSYEQYF. CDR3 in DNA: TGTGCCAGCAGCCCCACTGGTGCTTTGAGCTACGAGCAGTACTTC.

The chain recombines TRBV9 with TRBJ2-4; TRBD2 might be the D (7 bases). CDR1 SGDLS and CDR2 YYNGEE come from the germline V gene. CDR3 length: 16 residues. V lost 0 bases and J lost 5, with 15 bases in between. The DNA of the CDR3 is TGTGCCAGCAGCGTAGCCGTGGGGGGGCCGGAAAACATTCAGTACTTC. It encodes CASSVAVGGPENIQYF.

The table lists this clone with a count of one. CDR3 sequence reads: CANGGPTPAGELFF. In nucleotides, the CDR3 is TGTGCCAACGGGGGTCCCACCCCCGCCGGGGAGCTGTTTTTT. V is TRBV6-1 and J is TRBJ2-2; D possibly corresponds to TRBD2 (6 bases). The CDR3 length is 14 residues. V was cut by 10 bases and J by 6 bases, with 18 bases left in between. Germline CDR1 reads MNHNS; CDR2 reads SASEGT.